This T cell receptor (beta chain) was obtained from a study of cytomegalovirus exposure and HLA in healthy donors. Broader study findings: Certain sequence variants were highly shared and formed a cluster, and this cluster was likely a sequencing artifact.

Concerning this clone itself: Antigen specificity is unknown.

It was with 60 Vbeta and 13 Jbeta primers that the PCR ran. Only in-frame clones appear in the TCRdb table, and some are missing; sequencing was by immunoSEQ multiplex PCR. The sample records around 140,000 clones, around four fifths being singletons. V gave up 5 bases and J gave up 7 bases, with 11 bases separating them. There are 12 residues in the CDR3. CDR1 SGHNT and CDR2 YENEEA come from the germline V gene. The sequence came from a man aged 40-55 years in good health and CMV-seronegative. The chain recombines TRBV11-3 with TRBJ2-5; no firm D call. The sample comprised PBMCs. The CDR3 DNA reads as TGTGCCAGCAGCCAACGAGGCGTGACCCAGTACTTC. Its protein is CASSQRGVTQYF.